The text below deals with one TCR beta chain. The data stem from a study of blood T cell repertoires in COVID-19. Study information: Italy, Spain and the United States were the sources of the convalescent and acute COVID-19 samples. PBMCs, B-cell-depleted T cells, or T cells were the source of the cDNA or gDNA that made up the material.

Germline CDR1 MNHEY, CDR2 SVGEGT. The CDR3 contains 18 residues. Trimming cost V 5 bases and J 0 bases; bases outside gene matches: 7. Authors' analysis steps: Estimation of nucleated cell counts was performed using reference gene primer amplification. TCRdb keeps only in-frame clones here, not all; method: immunoSEQ multiplex PCR. V and J calls and clone size are those listed in that table; D and trimming were worked out from the DNA. The sample carries some 32,000 clones, around 88% recorded once. The sequence derives from a human donor in a cohort sampled during active COVID-19. V gene TRBV6-2 or TRBV6-3 combines with J gene TRBJ2-4, with 13 bases that match TRBD2. Source material: peripheral blood. The chain's CDR3 is CASSRLAGGDIAKNIQYF. For the CDR3, the DNA is TGTGCCAGCAGTAGACTAGCGGGGGGTGATATAGCCAAAAACATTCAGTACTTC.